The 3 T cell receptor beta chains below all came from one sample that was sequenced in a study of OX40 agonist ivuxolimab in advanced cancers. Profiling relied on immunoSEQ multiplex PCR, and the TCRdb table lists in-frame clones only, not all of them. The table has about 110,000 clones, 90% seen once. The sequences come from CD4+ or CD8+ T cells sorted from blood, collected in a trial of the OX40 agonist ivuxolimab. The receptors derive from an adult with an advanced solid tumor such as melanoma, head and neck, liver or kidney cancer.

The chain combines TRBV28 with TRBJ2-7, with D possibly TRBD1 on 6 matching bases. This CDR3 has 12 amino acids. Germline V lookup: CDR1 MDHEN, CDR2 SYDVKM. V lost 2 bases to trimming and J lost 6 bases, with 8 bases between them. This chain's CDR3 is CASSLGGREQYF. The CDR3 region has the DNA TGTGCCAGCAGTTTAGGGGGCCGCGAGCAGTACTTC.

The chain uses TRBV23-1 and TRBJ2-7; D possibly matches TRBD1 or TRBD2 (6 bases each). TRBV23-1 is sorted into the ORF group, with uncertain function. The CDR3 runs to 17 residues. V was pared by 2 bases and J by 0 bases, with 17 bases between. CDR3 amino acids: CASSQGGPFLSSYEQYF. CDR3 nucleotide sequence: TGCGCCAGCAGTCAAGGGGGGCCTTTCCTAAGCTCCTACGAGCAGTACTTC.

The rearrangement links TRBV25-1 to TRBJ2-5; TRBD1 aligns across 10 bases. The germline V gene has CDR1 MGHDK and CDR2 SYGVNS. The CDR3 is made up of 16 amino acids. The junction had 17 bases not matched to a gene; V was cut back by 6 bases and J by 10 bases. In DNA, the CDR3 is TGTGCCAGCAGCACCCCTCCGGGACAGGGGTTGGAGGGCCAGTACTTC. This gives the protein CASSTPPGQGLEGQYF.